Presented here are 12 T cell receptor beta chains from one specimen sequenced in a study of T cells in Graves' hyperthyroidism and ophthalmopathy. There were TCR beta CDR3 regions amplified from RNA transcripts. The primer set for the first-round RT-PCR of the TCR CDR3 was HTBI. TCRdb passed the multiplex PCR reads through MiXCR, listing each CDR3 protein once. The sample records around 760,000 distinct CDR3 sequences, approximately 36% being singletons. Specimen: blood. These receptors all come from a woman aged 40 to 50 with Graves' hyperthyroidism.

This clonotype was observed at least ten times. This chain connects TRBV10-3 to TRBJ1-5; D remains ambiguous. With 7 bases removed from V and 7 bases from J, the gap between germline ends came to 23 bases. Germline CDR1 reads ENHRY; CDR2 reads SYGVKD. The CDR3 loop spans 16 amino acids. The CDR3 region is CAIILERTELGQPQHF. The CDR3 nucleotides read TGTGCCATCATTTTGGAAAGAACTGAGTTGGGACAGCCCCAGCATTTT.

Comment on this clonotype: This is likely a read error, given that the CDR3 carries no conserved phenylalanine or tryptophan at its end. It is unclear where the CDR3 begins or ends on the DNA, so no DNA is shown, and the CDR3 is as TCRdb lists it. The chain recombines TRBV10-3 with TRBJ2-6; TRBD2 was called by the table and not checked on the DNA. CDR1 is ENHRY and CDR2 is SYGVKD in the germline V gene. The CDR3 comprises 14 residues, both ends counted. This chain's CDR3 is CATTTASGWAGGYT.

This clonotype has at least ten counts. For the CDR3, the DNA is TGTGCCAGCAGCCAATCGGGACAGACTAACTATGGCTACACCTTC. It translates to CASSQSGQTNYGYTF. The rearrangement uses TRBV16 and TRBJ1-2; 7 bases align to TRBD1. The CDR3 length is 15 residues. V was clipped by 0 bases and J by 0 bases; unmatched bases: 1. Germline-derived CDR1 and CDR2 are KGHSY and FQNENV.

The chain couples TRBV6-5 to TRBJ2-7, with no clear D. CDR1 and CDR2 from the germline V gene are MNHEY and SVGAGI. This CDR3 region has 13 residues. V was trimmed by 6 bases and J by 4 bases, leaving 13 bases between them. The CDR3 loop is CASRSHSDYEQYF. The CDR3 DNA reads as TGTGCCAGCAGATCCCACAGCGATTACGAGCAGTACTTC.

CDR3 sequence reads: CSALRLWGVETEAFF. Written as DNA, the CDR3 is TGCAGTGCCTTAAGGTTGTGGGGAGTCGAAACTGAAGCTTTCTTT. The J gene is TRBJ1-1, the V gene TRBV20-1; D uncertain. Trimming removed 6 bases at V and 5 bases at J, with 22 bases between. The CDR3 consists of 15 residues. Per germline, CDR1 DFQATT and CDR2 SNEGSKA (reference sequence).

In its sample, this clonotype was seen many times. The chain has TRBV6-5 and TRBJ1-5, with D perhaps matching TRBD1 (5 bases). V lost 3 bases to trimming and J lost 7 bases, with 10 bases between them. This CDR3 is built from 13 residues. The germline V gene has CDR1 MNHEY and CDR2 SVGAGI. The DNA of the CDR3 is TGTGCCAGCAGTTATAAAGGGGCCCAGCCCCAGCATTTT. The encoded protein is CASSYKGAQPQHF.

This chain uses TRBV4-1 with TRBJ1-1; D call uncertain. This CDR3 comprises 14 residues. Germline V lookup: CDR1 MGHRA, CDR2 YSYEKL. V dropped 5 bases and J dropped 2 bases, with 12 bases sitting between them. The CDR3 DNA is TGCGCCAGCAGCTGGGTTTCGGCCAACACTGAAGCTTTCTTT. This sequence encodes CASSWVSANTEAFF.

The table lists this clonotype with many counts. The V call is TRBV19, the J call TRBJ2-5; the D gene could be TRBD1 or TRBD2 (6 bases each). The V end was cut by 6 bases, the J end by 3 bases, with 20 bases between. Germline lookup yields CDR1 LNHDA and CDR2 SQIVND (reference sequence). The CDR3 covers 16 residues. This CDR3 reads CASSTSEGQGKETQYF. The CDR3 region has the DNA TGTGCCAGTAGCACATCGGAGGGACAAGGGAAAGAGACCCAGTACTTC.

The chain carries TRBV9 and TRBJ1-1; possibly TRBD1 for D (6 bases). This CDR3 has 16 residues. CDR1 is SGDLS and CDR2 is YYNGEE in the germline V gene. Trimming stripped 3 bases from V and 1 base from J, with 16 bases between. CDR3 residues: CASSALRRDTNTEAFF. CDR3 nucleotide sequence: TGTGCCAGCAGCGCCCTTCGCCGGGACACGAACACTGAAGCTTTCTTT.

This clonotype was counted only a few times. This chain connects TRBV7-9 to TRBJ2-5, with D perhaps TRBD1 (5 bases). The V end lost 2 bases, the J end lost 7 bases, and 11 bases lay between the germline ends. Per the germline V gene, CDR1 is SEHNR and CDR2 is FQNEAQ (reference sequence). This CDR3 comprises 13 residues. CDR3: CASSLIGEGTQYF. CDR3 nucleotides: TGTGCCAGCAGCTTAATAGGGGAAGGGACCCAGTACTTC.

On this clonotype itself: One base away lies a much larger clone, so this may be a sequencing read error. The gene calls are TRBV5-4 and TRBJ2-7; D remains ambiguous. The CDR3 is 14 amino acids. The V gene's germline CDR1 is SGHNT and CDR2 YYREEE (reference sequence). The CDR3 spells CASSLGVGSYGQYF. CDR3 DNA: TGTGCCAGCAGCTTAGGCGTCGGATCCTACGGGCAGTACTTC.

The chain carries TRBV7-3 and TRBJ2-7, with TRBD1 identical over 8 bases. The ends lost 2 bases at V and 3 bases at J; junction bases unmatched: 6. The germline V gene encodes CDR1 SGHTA and CDR2 FQGTGA. This CDR3 is 15 amino acids long. The DNA for the CDR3 is TGTGCCAGCAGCTTAGGACAGGGACGGATCTACGAGCAGTACTTC. It yields the protein CASSLGQGRIYEQYF.